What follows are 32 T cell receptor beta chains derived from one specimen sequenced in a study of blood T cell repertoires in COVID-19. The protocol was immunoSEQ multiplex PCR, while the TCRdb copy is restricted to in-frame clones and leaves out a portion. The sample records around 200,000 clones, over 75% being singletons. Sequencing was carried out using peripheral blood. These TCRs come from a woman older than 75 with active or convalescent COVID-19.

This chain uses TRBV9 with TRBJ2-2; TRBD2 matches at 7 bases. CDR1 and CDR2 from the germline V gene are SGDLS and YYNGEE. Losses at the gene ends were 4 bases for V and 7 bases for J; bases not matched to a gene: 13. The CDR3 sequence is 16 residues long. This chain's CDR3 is CASSPQRGVAGGELFF. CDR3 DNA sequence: TGTGCCAGCAGCCCCCAACGGGGGGTAGCAGGCGGGGAGCTGTTTTTT.

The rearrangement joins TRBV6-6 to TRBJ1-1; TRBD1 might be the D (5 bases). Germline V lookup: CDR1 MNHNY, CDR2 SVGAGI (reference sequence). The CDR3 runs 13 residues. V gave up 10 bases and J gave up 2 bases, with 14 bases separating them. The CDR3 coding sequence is TGTGCCATCTGGGCAGGGCGTAACACTGAAGCTTTCTTT. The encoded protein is CAIWAGRNTEAFF.

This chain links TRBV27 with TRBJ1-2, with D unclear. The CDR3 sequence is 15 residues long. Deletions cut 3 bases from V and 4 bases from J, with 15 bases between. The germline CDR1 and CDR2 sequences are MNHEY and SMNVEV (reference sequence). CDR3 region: CASSFFGDWIYGYTF. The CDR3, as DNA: TGTGCCAGCAGTTTCTTCGGGGATTGGATCTATGGCTACACCTTC.

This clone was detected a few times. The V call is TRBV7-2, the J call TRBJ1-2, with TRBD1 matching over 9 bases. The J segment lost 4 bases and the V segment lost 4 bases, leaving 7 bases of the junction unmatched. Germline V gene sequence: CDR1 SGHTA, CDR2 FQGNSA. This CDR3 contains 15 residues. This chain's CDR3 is CASSSPPGQGYGYTF. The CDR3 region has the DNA TGTGCCAGCAGCTCCCCCCCGGGACAGGGCTATGGCTACACCTTC.

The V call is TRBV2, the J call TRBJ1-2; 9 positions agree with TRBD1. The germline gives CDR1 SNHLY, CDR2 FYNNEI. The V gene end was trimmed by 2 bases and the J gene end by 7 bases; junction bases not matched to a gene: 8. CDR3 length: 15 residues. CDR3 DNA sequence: TGTGCCAGCAGTGAAACACAGGGGGCCTCTTTTGGCTACACCTTC. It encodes CASSETQGASFGYTF.

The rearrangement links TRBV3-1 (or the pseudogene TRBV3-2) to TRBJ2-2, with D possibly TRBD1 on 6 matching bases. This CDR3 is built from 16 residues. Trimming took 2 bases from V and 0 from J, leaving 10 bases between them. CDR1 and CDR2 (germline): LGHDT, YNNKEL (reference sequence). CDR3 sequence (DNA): TGTGCCAGCAGCCAATCAGGGGTCGCGAACACCGGGGAGCTGTTTTTT. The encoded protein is CASSQSGVANTGELFF.

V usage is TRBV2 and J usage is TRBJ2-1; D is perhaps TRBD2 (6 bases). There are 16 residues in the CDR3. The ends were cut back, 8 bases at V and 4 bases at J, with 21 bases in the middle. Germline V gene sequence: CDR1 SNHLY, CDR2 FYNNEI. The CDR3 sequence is CASPPRMGGRYNEQFF. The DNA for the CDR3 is TGTGCCAGCCCCCCTCGCATGGGGGGACGATACAATGAGCAGTTCTTC.

Here the CDR3 DNA reads TGCGCCAGCAGCTTGGAGCAGGGTACTAACTATGGCTACACCTTC. The encoded protein is CASSLEQGTNYGYTF. The chain has TRBV5-1 and TRBJ1-2; TRBD1 is a possible D gene (5 bases). This CDR3 is 15 amino acids long. Trimming pared 0 bases from V and 0 bases from J, leaving 9 bases between. The germline V gene encodes CDR1 SGHRS and CDR2 YFSETQ.

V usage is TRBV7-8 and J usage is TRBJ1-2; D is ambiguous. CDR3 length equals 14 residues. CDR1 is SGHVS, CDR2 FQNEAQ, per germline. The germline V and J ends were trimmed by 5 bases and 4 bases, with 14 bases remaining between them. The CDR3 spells CASSNRHPVYGYTF. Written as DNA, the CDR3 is TGTGCCAGCAGCAATAGACATCCAGTCTATGGCTACACCTTC.

CDR3 in amino acids: CASSIDNARAFSRNYGYTF. The CDR3 coding sequence is TGTGCCAGTAGTATCGACAACGCGAGGGCTTTTTCCCGTAACTATGGCTACACCTTC. V is TRBV19 and J is TRBJ1-2; D gene unclear. The germline gives CDR1 LNHDA, CDR2 SQIVND (reference sequence). This CDR3 has 19 amino acids. Trimming stripped 3 bases from V and 1 base from J, with 24 bases between.

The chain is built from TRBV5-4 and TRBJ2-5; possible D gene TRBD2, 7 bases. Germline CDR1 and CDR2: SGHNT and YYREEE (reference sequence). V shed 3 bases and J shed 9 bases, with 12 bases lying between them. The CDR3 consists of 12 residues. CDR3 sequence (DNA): TGTGCCAGCAGCTGGGGGGGGCAGGCCCAGTACTTC. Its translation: CASSWGGQAQYF. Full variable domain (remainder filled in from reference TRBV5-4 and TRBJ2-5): ETGVTQSPTHLIKTRGQQVTLRCSSQSGHNTVSWYQQALGQGPQFIFQYYREEENGRGNFPPRFSGLQFPNYSSELNVNALELDDSALYLCASSWGGQAQYFGPGTRLLVL.

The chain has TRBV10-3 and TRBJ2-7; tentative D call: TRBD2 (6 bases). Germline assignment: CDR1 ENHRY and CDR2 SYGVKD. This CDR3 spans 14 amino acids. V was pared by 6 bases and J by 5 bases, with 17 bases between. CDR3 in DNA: TGTGCCATCAGGCTCTGGGGGGAAACAGACGAGCAGTACTTC. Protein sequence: CAIRLWGETDEQYF.

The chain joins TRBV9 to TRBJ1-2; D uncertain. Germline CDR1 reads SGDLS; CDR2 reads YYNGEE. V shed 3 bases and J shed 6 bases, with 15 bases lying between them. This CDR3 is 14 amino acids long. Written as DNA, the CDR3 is TGTGCCAGCAGCGGCTTGGTCGGTGTACATGGCTACACCTTC. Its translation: CASSGLVGVHGYTF.

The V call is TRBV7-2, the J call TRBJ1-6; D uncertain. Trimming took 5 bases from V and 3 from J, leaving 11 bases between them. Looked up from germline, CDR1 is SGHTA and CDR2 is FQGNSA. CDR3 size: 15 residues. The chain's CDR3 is CASSIVWLYNSPLHF. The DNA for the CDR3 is TGTGCCAGCAGCATTGTTTGGCTCTATAATTCACCCCTCCACTTT. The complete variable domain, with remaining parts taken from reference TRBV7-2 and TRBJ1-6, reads GAGVSQSPSNKVTEKGKDVELRCDPISGHTALYWYRQSLGQGLEFLIYFQGNSAPDKSGLPSDRFSAERTGGSVSTLTIQRTQQEDSAVYLCASSIVWLYNSPLHFGNGTRLTVT.

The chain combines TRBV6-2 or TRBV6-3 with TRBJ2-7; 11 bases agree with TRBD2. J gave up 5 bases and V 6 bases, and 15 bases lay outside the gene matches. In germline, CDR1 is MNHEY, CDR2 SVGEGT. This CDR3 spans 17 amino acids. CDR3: CASSPRVSGGAIHEQYF. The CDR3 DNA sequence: TGTGCCAGCAGCCCCCGGGTTAGCGGGGGGGCCATCCACGAGCAGTACTTC.

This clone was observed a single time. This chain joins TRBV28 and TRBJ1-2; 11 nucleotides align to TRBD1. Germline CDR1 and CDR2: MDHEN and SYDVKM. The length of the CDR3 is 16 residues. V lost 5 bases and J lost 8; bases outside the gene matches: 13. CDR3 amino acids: CASSPFRGTGGGGYTF. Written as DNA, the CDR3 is TGTGCCAGCAGTCCCTTCAGGGGGACAGGGGGAGGAGGCTACACCTTC.

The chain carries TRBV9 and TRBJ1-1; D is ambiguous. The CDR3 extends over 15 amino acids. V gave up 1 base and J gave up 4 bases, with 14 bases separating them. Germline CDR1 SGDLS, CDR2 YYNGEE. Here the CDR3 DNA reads TGTGCCAGCAGCGTACGTCCCACGCGGGGCACTGAAGCTTTCTTT. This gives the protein CASSVRPTRGTEAFF.

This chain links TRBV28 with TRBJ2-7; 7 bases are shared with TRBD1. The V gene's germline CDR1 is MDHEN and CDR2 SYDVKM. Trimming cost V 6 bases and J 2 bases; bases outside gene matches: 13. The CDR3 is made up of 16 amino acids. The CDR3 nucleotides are TGTGCCAGCAGGTTTAAGGCAGGGGGAAGAGCCTACGAGCAGTACTTC. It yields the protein CASRFKAGGRAYEQYF.

CDR3 in DNA: TGCGCCAGCAGCTTGGGGGGGCCCTCCTCCTACGAGCAGTACTTC. This encodes CASSLGGPSSYEQYF. This chain joins TRBV5-1 and TRBJ2-7; D might be TRBD1 (6 bases). V was pared by 0 bases and J by 0 bases, with 10 bases between. CDR1 is SGHRS, CDR2 YFSETQ, per germline. This CDR3 has 15 amino acids.

The CDR3 DNA sequence: TGCGCCAGCAGCTTGATGGACAGGGCGGGTGAGCAGTTCTTC. Translating it yields CASSLMDRAGEQFF. This chain connects TRBV5-1 to TRBJ2-1, with 8 nucleotides matching TRBD1. CDR3 length: 14 residues. Germline assignment: CDR1 SGHRS and CDR2 YFSETQ. The J segment lost 9 bases and the V segment lost 1 base, leaving 6 bases of the junction unmatched. Full variable domain (rest looked up from reference TRBV5-1 and TRBJ2-1): KAGVTQTPRYLIKTRGQQVTLSCSPISGHRSVSWYQQTPGQGLQFLFEYFSETQRNKGNFPGRFSGRQFSNSRSEMNVSTLELGDSALYLCASSLMDRAGEQFFGPGTRLTVL.

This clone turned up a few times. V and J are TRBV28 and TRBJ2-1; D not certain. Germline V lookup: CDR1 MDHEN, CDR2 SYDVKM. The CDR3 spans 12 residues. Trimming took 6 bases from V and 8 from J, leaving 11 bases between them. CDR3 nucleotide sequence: TGTGCCAGCAGCCGGTCCCCCTATGAGCAGTTCTTC. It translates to CASSRSPYEQFF.

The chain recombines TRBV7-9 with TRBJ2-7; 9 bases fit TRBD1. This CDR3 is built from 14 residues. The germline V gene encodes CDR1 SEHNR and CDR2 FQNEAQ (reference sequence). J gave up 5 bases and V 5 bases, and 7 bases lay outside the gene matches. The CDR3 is CASSPLWTGDEQYF. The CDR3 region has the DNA TGTGCCAGCAGCCCTCTCTGGACAGGGGACGAGCAGTACTTC.

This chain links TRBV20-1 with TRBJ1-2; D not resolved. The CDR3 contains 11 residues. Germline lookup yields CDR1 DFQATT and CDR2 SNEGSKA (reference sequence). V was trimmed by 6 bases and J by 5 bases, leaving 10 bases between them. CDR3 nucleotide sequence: TGCAGTGCCCAGACGGGGTATGGCTACACCTTC. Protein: CSAQTGYGYTF.

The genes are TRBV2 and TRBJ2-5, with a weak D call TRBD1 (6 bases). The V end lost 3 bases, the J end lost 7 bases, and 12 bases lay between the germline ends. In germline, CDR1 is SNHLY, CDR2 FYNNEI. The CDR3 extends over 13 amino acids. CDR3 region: CASSETGGGTQYF. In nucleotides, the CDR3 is TGTGCCAGCAGTGAGACAGGCGGCGGGACCCAGTACTTC. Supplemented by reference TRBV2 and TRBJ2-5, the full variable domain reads EPEVTQTPSHQVTQMGQEVILRCVPISNHLYFYWYRQILGQKVEFLVSFYNNEISEKSEIFDDQFSVERPDGSNFTLKIRSTKLEDSAMYFCASSETGGGTQYFGPGTRLLVL.

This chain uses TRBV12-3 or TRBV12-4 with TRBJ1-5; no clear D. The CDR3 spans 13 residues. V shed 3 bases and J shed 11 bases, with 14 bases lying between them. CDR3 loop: CASSFKQDLAQHF. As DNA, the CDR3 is TGTGCCAGCAGTTTTAAGCAGGATTTGGCCCAGCATTTT.

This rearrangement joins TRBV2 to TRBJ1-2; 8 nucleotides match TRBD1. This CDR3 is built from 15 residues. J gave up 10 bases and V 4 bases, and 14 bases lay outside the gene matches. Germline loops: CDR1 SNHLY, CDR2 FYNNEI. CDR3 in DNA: TGTGCCAGCAGTGGATTCGCTCCCGGGACAGGTTACTACACCTTC. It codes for CASSGFAPGTGYYTF.

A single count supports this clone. The CDR3 protein is CASSPGTANTEAFF. The CDR3 nucleotides are TGTGCCAGCAGCCCCGGAACAGCGAACACTGAAGCTTTCTTT. J is TRBJ1-1 and V is TRBV11-3; D is unresolved. Germline V gene data show CDR1 as SGHNT and CDR2 as YENEEA. The CDR3 has 14 amino acids. The V end lost 5 bases, the J end lost 1 base, and 11 bases lay between the germline ends.

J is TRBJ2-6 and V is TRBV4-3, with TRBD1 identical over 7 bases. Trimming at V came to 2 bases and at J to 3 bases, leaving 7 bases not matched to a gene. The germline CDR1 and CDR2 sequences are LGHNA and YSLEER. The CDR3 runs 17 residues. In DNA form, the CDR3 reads TGCGCCAGCAGCCAATTTATACAGGGGAGTGGGGCCAACGTCCTGACTTTC. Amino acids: CASSQFIQGSGANVLTF.

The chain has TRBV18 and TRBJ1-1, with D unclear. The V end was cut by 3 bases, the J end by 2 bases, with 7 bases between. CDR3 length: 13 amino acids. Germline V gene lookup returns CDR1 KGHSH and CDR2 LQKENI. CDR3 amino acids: CASSPQTNTEAFF. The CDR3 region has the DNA TGTGCCAGCTCACCCCAGACTAACACTGAAGCTTTCTTT.

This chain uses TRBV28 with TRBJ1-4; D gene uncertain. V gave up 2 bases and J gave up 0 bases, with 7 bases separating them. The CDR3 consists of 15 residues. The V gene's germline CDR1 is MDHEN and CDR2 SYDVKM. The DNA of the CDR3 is TGTGCCAGCAGTTTACCCGGGACAACTAATGAAAAACTGTTTTTT. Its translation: CASSLPGTTNEKLFF.

The CDR3 sequence is CASTTRGAGDTQYF. In DNA form, the CDR3 reads TGTGCCAGCACCACCCGGGGGGCTGGAGATACGCAGTATTTT. This sequence joins TRBV7-2 and TRBJ2-3; tentatively, D is TRBD2 (7 bases). V was clipped by 7 bases and J by 5 bases, with 16 bases between them. Germline CDR1 SGHTA, CDR2 FQGNSA. The CDR3 covers 14 residues.

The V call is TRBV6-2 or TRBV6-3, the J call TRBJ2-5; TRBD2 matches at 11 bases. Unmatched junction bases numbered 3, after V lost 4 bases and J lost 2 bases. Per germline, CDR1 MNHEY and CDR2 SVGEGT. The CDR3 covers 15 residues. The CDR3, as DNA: TGTGCCAGCAGTTTTACTAGCGGGGGACAAGAGACCCAGTACTTC. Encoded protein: CASSFTSGGQETQYF.